The rows below give T cell receptor beta chains drawn from one sample of a study of shared clonotypes between healthy human individuals. Data came from immunoSEQ multiplex PCR; TCRdb stores just in-frame clones and leaves some out. The table lists approximately 1.9 million clones, roughly 93% of them singletons. The sample was naive CD8+ T cells from PBMCs. All receptors derive from a man aged 18 to 30 in good health. Some clones in this sample may be carry-over from other donors' samples. The CDR3 runs from the conserved cysteine through the conserved F or W.

v_gene,CDR3aa
TRBV2,CATQGPEPSYEQYF
TRBV21-1,CASRWGLPPYEQYF
TRBV7-9,CASSTSGAQNYNEQFF
TRBV10-3,CAILTGNYGYTF
TRBV5-1,CASSLVQGINEKLFF
TRBV7-9,CASSVETSSEQYF
TRBV6-1,CASIETSPSSYNEQFF
TRBV4-2,CASSQERDRGPKAKNIQYF
TRBV27,CASSDRDSGNTIYF
TRBV27,CASSPRTSGYNEQFF
TRBV29-1,CSVGWYGQSSYEQYF
TRBV19,CASSITPGGYNEQFF
TRBV4-2,CASSQDLGGDTQYF
TRBV9,CASSSPGFGYTF
TRBV5-1,CASSSGVLGNYGYTF
TRBV25-1,CASRASGRSNEQFF
TRBV6-5,CASSPAPQLEAFF
TRBV28,CASSMSSYEQYF
TRBV7-3,CASSLSIGSLRTDTQYF
TRBV27,CASSSGTKVNIQYF
TRBV2,CASSVLADSTDTQYF
TRBV5-5,CASSPLGWAAGANVLTF
TRBV6-1,CASSKPREQGTQYF
TRBV27,CASAIAGAYNEQFF
TRBV29-1,CSALAGAYEQYF
TRBV5-1,CASSFQRDRQSGYGYTF
TRBV7-9,CASSSGGGGDYEQYF
TRBV7-3,CASSFGRGGTKQYF
TRBV4-1,CASSQAPRLQFF
TRBV27,CASSLGTAVSNQPQHF
TRBV14,CASSHGGGAEQYF
TRBV18,CASSQDWSSTDTQYF
TRBV7-3,CASSSLGATDTQYF
TRBV6-6,CASSYSTSGTYEQYF
TRBV7-3,CASSPSGRIYNEQFF
TRBV25-1,CASSDLGGTNEAFF
TRBV19,CASSIRGTNYEQYF
TRBV25-1,CASSQRGDTEAFF
TRBV6-5,CASSYTTGITDTQYF
TRBV7-6,CASSLFQGTYEQYF
TRBV7-9,CASSWTAAEANEKLFF